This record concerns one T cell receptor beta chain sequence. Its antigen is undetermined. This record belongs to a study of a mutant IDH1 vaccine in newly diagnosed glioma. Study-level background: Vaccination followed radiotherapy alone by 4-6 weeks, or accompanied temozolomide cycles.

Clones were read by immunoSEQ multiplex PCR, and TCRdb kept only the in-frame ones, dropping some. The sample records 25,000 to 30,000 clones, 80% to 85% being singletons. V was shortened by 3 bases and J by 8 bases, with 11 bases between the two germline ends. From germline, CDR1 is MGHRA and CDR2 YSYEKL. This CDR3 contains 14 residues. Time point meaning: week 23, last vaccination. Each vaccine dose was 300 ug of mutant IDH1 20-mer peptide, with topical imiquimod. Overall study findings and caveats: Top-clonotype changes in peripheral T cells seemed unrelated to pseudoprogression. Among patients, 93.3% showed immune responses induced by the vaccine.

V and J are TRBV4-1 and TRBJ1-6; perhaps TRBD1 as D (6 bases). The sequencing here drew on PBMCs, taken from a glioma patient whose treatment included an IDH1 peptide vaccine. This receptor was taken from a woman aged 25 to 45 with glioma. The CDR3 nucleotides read TGCGCCAGCAGCCACACAGGGTCGGATTCACCCCTCCACTTT. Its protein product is CASSHTGSDSPLHF.